This T cell receptor (beta chain) was documented in a study of T cell responses to AZD1222 COVID-19 vaccine. Study information: Both about-4-week and about-12-week second-dose recipients were combined.

CDR1 SGHRS and CDR2 YFSETQ come from the germline V gene. The CDR3 totals 16 residues. V was pared by 4 bases and J by 0 bases, with 6 bases of the junction left unmatched. TCRdb's copy holds only in-frame clones and misses some; the assay was immunoSEQ multiplex PCR. The sample gives over 130,000 clones, roughly 90% of which show up once; approximately 4.8% is in the top ten. The sequenced sample was peripheral blood, obtained on day 0 of AZD1222 vaccination. The chain recombines TRBV5-1 with TRBJ1-4; 7 bases agree with TRBD1. This TCR came from an adult in good health. Here the CDR3 DNA reads TGCGCCAGCAGCGAAAGACAGGGCCCAACTAATGAAAAACTGTTTTTT. Translating gives CASSERQGPTNEKLFF.